The 28 T cell receptor beta chains presented below share a single source sample, sequenced in a study of CD8+CD57+ T cells in acquired aplastic anemia. Patients chosen for sequencing had shown CD8+CD57+ cell expansion by flow cytometry. Genomic DNA, serving as template, underwent TCR beta VDJ and CDR3 profiling. TCRdb analysed the reads with MiXCR anew, one entry per CDR3 protein. This sample has hundreds of thousands of distinct CDR3 sequences; around 33% occur once, and the top ten carry nearly 0.85%. The sample taken for sequencing was sorted CD4+, CD8+, or CD8+CD57+ T cells (not recorded which) from PBMCs. Every receptor here comes from a human donor with aplastic anemia.

The chain couples TRBV7-9 to TRBJ2-5; tentatively, D is TRBD2 (5 bases). V shed 7 bases and J shed 5 bases, with 11 bases lying between them. Germline V gene sequence: CDR1 SEHNR, CDR2 FQNEAQ (reference sequence). CDR3 length equals 12 residues. The CDR3 protein is CASTRGMETQYF. As DNA, the CDR3 is TGTGCCAGCACCCGAGGGATGGAGACCCAGTACTTC.

This clonotype was detected ten times or more. The V and J genes are TRBV12-3 or TRBV12-4 and TRBJ1-6; no reliable D call. The CDR3 extends over 13 amino acids. V dropped 6 bases and J dropped 8 bases, with 11 bases sitting between them. The CDR3 bases are TGTGCCAGCAGACCCCTTGGGGATTCACCCCTCCACTTT. It specifies CASRPLGDSPLHF.

The chain couples TRBV4-3 to TRBJ2-1; no firm D call. Trimming took off 4 bases at V and 15 bases at J, with 22 bases between the two ends. Germline lookup yields CDR1 LGHNA and CDR2 YSLEER. The length of the CDR3 is 14 residues. CDR3 residues: CASSLDPGGGRPFF. In nucleotides, the CDR3 is TGCGCCAGCAGCCTCGACCCTGGTGGCGGACGGCCGTTCTTC.

This clonotype was observed at least ten times. The gene calls are TRBV29-1 and TRBJ1-1; the D is unclear. CDR3 length: 14 amino acids. Germline CDR1 reads SQVTM; CDR2 reads ANQGSEA. The V end lost 6 bases, the J end lost 0 bases, and 14 bases lay between the germline ends. The CDR3 DNA reads TGCAGCGTCAGAGAAGGCGGACTGAACACTGAAGCTTTCTTT. Its translation is CSVREGGLNTEAFF.

J is TRBJ2-5 and V is TRBV7-2, with 7 bases that match TRBD2. The V gene's germline CDR1 is SGHTA and CDR2 FQGNSA. The CDR3 is 14 amino acids. The J segment lost 5 bases and the V segment lost 5 bases, leaving 8 bases of the junction unmatched. CDR3 nucleotides: TGTGCCAGCAGCCAGGGACTATGGGGCGAGACCCAGTACTTC. Its translation is CASSQGLWGETQYF. The full variable domain, in which reference TRBV7-2 and TRBJ2-5 provide the parts outside the CDR3, is GAGVSQSPSNKVTEKGKDVELRCDPISGHTALYWYRQSLGQGLEFLIYFQGNSAPDKSGLPSDRFSAERTGGSVSTLTIQRTQQEDSAVYLCASSQGLWGETQYFGPGTRLLVL.

In this sample, this clonotype turned up a few times. The chain combines TRBV4-2 with TRBJ1-2; no clear D. This CDR3 has 15 residues. V was shortened by 0 bases and J by 4 bases, with 12 bases between the two germline ends. Germline CDR1 and CDR2: LGHNA and YNFKEQ. Written as DNA, the CDR3 is TGTGCCAGCAGCCAAGAACTTGCAGAGGGCTATGGCTACACCTTC. Protein: CASSQELAEGYGYTF.

This clonotype was picked up a small number of times. It may be a read error: a sequence one base away is much more abundant. This sequence joins TRBV2 and TRBJ2-7, with TRBD2 matching over 8 bases. The V gene end was trimmed by 5 bases and the J gene end by 5 bases; junction bases not matched to a gene: 11. The CDR3 consists of 15 residues. CDR1 is SNHLY, CDR2 FYNNEI, per germline. In nucleotides, the CDR3 is TGTGCCAGCAGTTCCGCCGGGACTAGTGTGAACGAGCAGTACTTC. It translates to CASSSAGTSVNEQYF.

A few counts support this clonotype. CDR3 in DNA: TGTGCCAGCAGCTCCGGGCAGGGGCCGCTTGCTTCCTACGAGCAGTACTTC. Protein sequence: CASSSGQGPLASYEQYF. This chain links TRBV11-2 with TRBJ2-7, with TRBD1 as a possible D gene (6 bases). CDR3 length: 17 residues. CDR1 and CDR2 (germline): SGHAT, FQNNGV. Trimming took 4 bases from V and 1 from J, leaving 20 bases between them.

This clonotype was found many times. This sequence joins TRBV29-1 and TRBJ1-4, with 7 nucleotides matching TRBD1. V trimming: 6 bases; J trimming: 0 bases; junction bases outside the gene matches: 4. CDR1 is SQVTM, CDR2 ANQGSEA, per germline. The CDR3 contains 14 residues. This chain's CDR3 is CSVAGTATNEKLFF. CDR3 coding DNA: TGCAGCGTGGCGGGGACAGCAACTAATGAAAAACTGTTTTTT.

There are a few counts of this clonotype. The V gene is TRBV10-3, the J gene TRBJ2-5, with D perhaps TRBD1 or TRBD2 (6 bases each). Trimming shortened V by 10 bases and J by 5 bases, and 32 bases separated the two germline ends. CDR3 length equals 18 residues. Germline CDR1 is ENHRY and CDR2 is SYGVKD. The CDR3 spells CASSLISPSGALGETQYF. In nucleotides, the CDR3 is TGTGCCAGCAGCTTAATCTCGCCATCGGGGGCCCTCGGGGAGACCCAGTACTTC.

In regard to this clonotype: This sequence may be a read error, since a much larger clone differs from it by one base. V gene TRBV9 combines with J gene TRBJ1-5, with TRBD1 as a possible D gene (6 bases). Germline V gene sequence: CDR1 SGDLS, CDR2 YYNGEE. The V and J ends lost 6 bases and 5 bases respectively, with 15 bases between them. The CDR3 is 14 residues long. The CDR3 coding sequence is TGTGCCAGCAATAATGGACAGCGGCATCAGCCCCAGCATTTT. Translating it yields CASNNGQRHQPQHF.

This clonotype was recorded a few times. The rearrangement uses TRBV12-3 or TRBV12-4 and TRBJ2-2; D remains ambiguous. V was trimmed by 3 bases and J by 3 bases, leaving 8 bases between them. CDR3 length: 14 amino acids. The CDR3 sequence: CASSLVGHTGELFF. In DNA, the CDR3 is TGTGCCAGCAGTTTGGTAGGACACACCGGGGAGCTGTTTTTT.

This clonotype was detected only a few times. V and J are TRBV7-2 and TRBJ2-1; 8 nucleotides line up with TRBD2. V was clipped by 4 bases and J by 9 bases; unmatched bases: 8. The CDR3 runs 14 residues. The V gene's germline CDR1 is SGHTA and CDR2 FQGNSA. The CDR3 nucleotides read TGTGCCAGCAGCTCGCCGGGACTAGGTCGTGAGCAGTTCTTC. Its translation: CASSSPGLGREQFF.

The chain recombines TRBV2 with TRBJ1-2; no reliable D call. The V gene's germline CDR1 is SNHLY and CDR2 FYNNEI. The CDR3 is 13 amino acids. V was cut by 6 bases and J by 4 bases, with 12 bases left in between. The DNA of the CDR3 is TGTGCCAGCAGCGTATCGCCCACCTATGGCTACACCTTC. Residues: CASSVSPTYGYTF.

The rearrangement links TRBV20-1 to TRBJ1-1; maybe TRBD1 (6 bases). This CDR3 is 13 amino acids long. The ends were cut back, 4 bases at V and 0 bases at J, with 9 bases in the middle. Germline V lookup: CDR1 DFQATT, CDR2 SNEGSKA (reference sequence). The CDR3: CSAITGLNTEAFF. CDR3 nucleotides: TGCAGTGCTATCACAGGGTTGAACACTGAAGCTTTCTTT.

A note on this clonotype: The junction differs from germline at one of its ends, possibly a read error. The chain combines TRBV20-1 with TRBJ1-3; D is undetermined. Germline V gene lookup returns CDR1 DFQATT and CDR2 SNEGSKA (reference sequence). CDR3 length equals 14 residues. The CDR3 spells CSAEALSSGNTMYF. The CDR3 nucleotides read TGCAGTGCCGAGGCCCTGAGCTCTGGAAACACCATGTATTTT.

The chain recombines TRBV12-3 or TRBV12-4 with TRBJ1-5, with D possibly matching TRBD1 (5 bases). The V end was cut by 6 bases, the J end by 6 bases, with 12 bases between. The CDR3 is 13 amino acids. The CDR3 nucleotides are TGTGCCAGCAGCTCCCGCGGGGGTCAGCCCCAGCATTTT. Its protein product is CASSSRGGQPQHF.

This clonotype was recorded many times. This chain links TRBV2 with TRBJ1-2; TRBD1 might be the D (6 bases). V dropped 5 bases and J dropped 7 bases, with 11 bases sitting between them. The CDR3 length is 12 residues. In germline, CDR1 is SNHLY, CDR2 FYNNEI. CDR3 sequence (DNA): TGTGCCAGCAGTTCGGGGGGCCCTGGCTACACCTTC. Protein sequence: CASSSGGPGYTF.

V and J are TRBV20-1 and TRBJ2-3, with D uncertain. Trimming left V 2 bases short and J 4 bases short, with 16 bases between. This CDR3 has 15 residues. The germline CDR1 and CDR2 sequences are DFQATT and SNEGSKA (reference sequence). The chain's CDR3 is CSARTLITGADTQYF. CDR3 sequence (DNA): TGCAGTGCTAGAACACTCATCACGGGCGCAGATACGCAGTATTTT.

The chain uses TRBV14 and TRBJ1-6; 12 bases fit TRBD1. Germline V gene data show CDR1 as SGHDN and CDR2 as FVKESK. V lost 6 bases, J lost 10 bases, and 4 bases stayed unmatched. The CDR3 contains 14 residues. The DNA for the CDR3 is TGTGCCAGCAGGGGGACAGGGGGCGGATCACCCCTCCACTTT. The encoded protein is CASRGTGGGSPLHF.

CDR3 amino acids: CATATGQPNTEAFF. The CDR3 nucleotides are TGTGCCACCGCTACCGGACAGCCGAACACTGAAGCTTTCTTT. The chain employs TRBV10-3 and TRBJ1-1; tentatively, D is TRBD1 (6 bases). Trimming shortened V by 10 bases and J by 1 base, and 16 bases separated the two germline ends. The CDR3 totals 14 residues. Germline lookup yields CDR1 ENHRY and CDR2 SYGVKD.

This clonotype was recorded many times. This chain connects TRBV7-3 to TRBJ1-2; D might be TRBD1 (5 bases). The CDR3 totals 14 residues. Per germline, CDR1 SGHTA and CDR2 FQGTGA. Trimming stripped 5 bases from V and 3 bases from J, with 13 bases between. CDR3 in amino acids: CASSRDAGDYGYTF. The CDR3, as DNA: TGTGCCAGCAGCCGGGACGCGGGGGACTATGGCTACACCTTC.

This clonotype came up a few times. The chain employs TRBV12-3 or TRBV12-4 and TRBJ1-3; 7 bases fit TRBD1. The CDR3 totals 14 residues. Trimming took 5 bases from V and 4 from J; bases not matched to a gene: 5. The CDR3 DNA follows: TGTGCCAGCAGTAGGGGGCGAGGAGGAAACACCATATATTTT. This sequence encodes CASSRGRGGNTIYF.

This clonotype was observed at least ten times. J is TRBJ2-5 and V is TRBV19, with 8 bases lining up with TRBD2. Trimming cost V 6 bases and J 1 base; bases outside gene matches: 4. The CDR3 totals 14 residues. In germline, CDR1 is LNHDA, CDR2 SQIVND (reference sequence). This CDR3 is CASSLAGIQETQYF. For the CDR3, the DNA is TGTGCCAGTAGCCTAGCGGGCATCCAAGAGACCCAGTACTTC.

The chain couples TRBV7-3 to TRBJ2-7, with D possibly being TRBD1 or TRBD2 (5 bases each). V was trimmed by 4 bases and J by 6 bases, leaving 16 bases between them. Per the germline V gene, CDR1 is SGHTA and CDR2 is FQGTGA. The CDR3 is 14 residues long. The CDR3: CASSSGPPVGEQYF. In nucleotides, the CDR3 is TGTGCCAGCAGCTCGGGACCTCCGGTGGGCGAGCAGTACTTC.

A remark on this clonotype: A much larger clone differs from this one at a single base, so this may be a read error. The CDR3 loop reads CASSVAGGTDAFF. In DNA, the CDR3 is TGTGCCAGCAGCGTAGCTGGAGGCACTGACGCTTTCTTT. J is TRBJ1-1 and V is TRBV9; D ambiguous. The V gene's germline CDR1 is SGDLS and CDR2 YYNGEE. The CDR3 loop spans 13 amino acids.

The chain is built from TRBV24-1 and TRBJ2-7; a possible D gene is TRBD1 (7 bases). The germline CDR1 and CDR2 sequences are KGHDR and SFDVKD. Trimming took 9 bases from V and 2 from J, leaving 22 bases between them. CDR3 length equals 16 residues. The CDR3 nucleotides read TGTGCCACCTGTGTTAGGAGGGACAGTCTTACCTACGAGCAGTACTTC. Its protein product is CATCVRRDSLTYEQYF.

This clonotype was detected once. CDR3 residues: CSSREGEQYF. The CDR3 DNA sequence: TGCAGCAGCCGGGAAGGCGAGCAGTACTTC. The gene calls are TRBV29-1 and TRBJ2-7; perhaps TRBD2 as D (5 bases). Germline CDR1 reads SQVTM; CDR2 reads ANQGSEA. V was trimmed by 8 bases and J by 6 bases, leaving 11 bases between them. This CDR3 is built from 10 residues.